The 13 T cell receptor beta chains listed next were all sequenced from one sample in a study of OX40 agonist ivuxolimab in advanced cancers. TCRdb keeps only in-frame clones here, not all; method: immunoSEQ multiplex PCR. Here the sample spans about 85,000 clones, more than 75% being singletons. The source was CD4+ or CD8+ T cells sorted from blood, collected in a trial of the OX40 agonist ivuxolimab. These TCRs come from an adult with an advanced solid tumor such as melanoma, head and neck, liver or kidney cancer.

CDR3 DNA: TGTGCCAGCAGTACCGGGACAGGGTTCTATGGCTACACCTTC. It is translated as CASSTGTGFYGYTF. The V gene is TRBV2, the J gene TRBJ1-2; 9 positions agree with TRBD1. CDR3 length: 14 amino acids. Germline V gene sequence: CDR1 SNHLY, CDR2 FYNNEI. V dropped 5 bases and J dropped 4; count of bases not matched to a gene: 5.

The chain employs TRBV5-1 and TRBJ2-5; D might be TRBD1 (6 bases). The length of the CDR3 is 16 residues. Germline values: CDR1 SGHRS, CDR2 YFSETQ. The V and J ends lost 1 base and 2 bases respectively, with 15 bases between them. The CDR3 sequence: CASSLPGVRGQETQYF. The CDR3 DNA reads as TGCGCCAGCAGCTTGCCAGGGGTAAGGGGGCAAGAGACCCAGTACTTC.

CDR3 loop: CASSDAGGVRTDTQYF. The CDR3 DNA reads TGTGCCAGCAGTGACGCGGGCGGGGTTCGCACAGATACGCAGTATTTT. V usage is TRBV6-4 and J usage is TRBJ2-3; TRBD2 might be the D (6 bases). V gave up 2 bases and J gave up 1 base, with 13 bases separating them. Germline CDR1 is MRHNA and CDR2 is SNTAGT. CDR3 length equals 16 residues.

The chain links TRBV28 to TRBJ2-7; D may be TRBD1 (6 bases). The V gene lost 7 bases and the J gene lost 7 bases, with 11 bases spanning the gap. The CDR3 covers 11 residues. CDR1 is MDHEN, CDR2 SYDVKM, per germline. The CDR3 here is CASITGREQYF. The CDR3 DNA reads TGTGCCAGCATTACAGGGCGGGAGCAGTACTTC.

This chain links TRBV5-1 with TRBJ1-1, with 9 bases that match TRBD1. V trimming: 3 bases; J trimming: 4 bases; junction bases outside the gene matches: 4. This CDR3 is 14 amino acids long. CDR1 SGHRS and CDR2 YFSETQ come from the germline V gene. The CDR3 sequence: CASSSGTGSTEAFF. The CDR3 nucleotides are TGCGCCAGCAGCTCCGGGACAGGGAGCACTGAAGCTTTCTTT.

J is TRBJ2-7 and V is TRBV7-9, with 7 bases lining up with TRBD1. V lost 6 bases to trimming and J lost 3 bases; unmatched junction nucleotides: 11. CDR1 is SEHNR and CDR2 is FQNEAQ in the germline V gene (reference sequence). This CDR3 region has 15 residues. The CDR3 DNA reads TGTGCCAGCAGACCCTTGACAGGGCAGCTCTACGAGCAGTACGTC. Its protein is CASRPLTGQLYEQYV.

This chain connects TRBV5-1 to TRBJ1-1, with a tentative D call TRBD1 (5 bases). The ends were cut back, 0 bases at V and 5 bases at J, with 11 bases in the middle. This CDR3 has 14 residues. CDR1 and CDR2 (germline): SGHRS, YFSETQ. The CDR3: CASSLVGHGTEAFF. CDR3 bases: TGCGCCAGCAGCTTGGTGGGGCATGGGACTGAAGCTTTCTTT.

The chain recombines TRBV5-6 with TRBJ1-5; TRBD1 aligns across 9 bases. The CDR3 loop spans 19 amino acids. V lost 0 bases, J lost 4 bases, and 14 bases stayed unmatched. Germline CDR1 reads SGHDT; CDR2 reads YYEEEE. CDR3 loop: CASSLEGGTGTPGNQPQHF. The DNA for the CDR3 is TGTGCCAGCAGCTTGGAAGGCGGGACAGGGACGCCGGGGAATCAGCCCCAGCATTTT.

The chain has TRBV6-4 and TRBJ1-2, with D unclear. The germline CDR1 and CDR2 sequences are MRHNA and SNTAGT. CDR3 length: 12 residues. Trimming stripped 6 bases from V and 8 bases from J, with 13 bases between. CDR3 protein: CASRPGSGGYTF. The CDR3 DNA follows: TGTGCCAGCAGGCCTGGGTCAGGCGGCTACACCTTC.

The chain has TRBV21-1 and TRBJ2-7; the D call TRBD2 from the table was never checked on the DNA. TRBV21-1 is marked as a pseudogene. The CDR3 contains 19 residues. The chain's CDR3 is CASSKSSPPAGAGTYEQYF. CDR3 coding DNA: TGTGCCAGCAGCAAATCCTCCCCCCCGGCGGGGGCAGGGACCTACGAGCAGTACTTC.

The V and J genes are TRBV2 and TRBJ1-3, with 7 bases that match TRBD1. V trimming: 2 bases; J trimming: 2 bases; junction bases outside the gene matches: 6. The CDR3 totals 16 residues. CDR1 is SNHLY and CDR2 is FYNNEI in the germline V gene. The CDR3 region is CASSEWAGGPGNTIYF. Here the CDR3 DNA reads TGTGCCAGCAGTGAATGGGCAGGGGGACCTGGAAACACCATATATTTT.

V gene TRBV4-1 combines with J gene TRBJ1-5; 8 bases are shared with TRBD1. Losses at the gene ends were 0 bases for V and 6 bases for J; bases not matched to a gene: 7. Germline CDR1 is MGHRA and CDR2 is YSYEKL. CDR3 length equals 16 residues. The CDR3 nucleotides read TGCGCCAGCAGCCAAGAGGCCAGGGGGCATGTTCAGCCCCAGCATTTT. The encoded protein is CASSQEARGHVQPQHF.

The chain employs TRBV9 and TRBJ2-5, with 9 bases lining up with TRBD2. The J segment lost 5 bases and the V segment lost 3 bases, leaving 11 bases of the junction unmatched. Germline V lookup: CDR1 SGDLS, CDR2 YYNGEE. The CDR3 is made up of 16 amino acids. CDR3 sequence: CASSAGTLAGPETQYF. CDR3 nucleotides: TGTGCCAGCAGCGCCGGGACCCTAGCGGGGCCGGAGACCCAGTACTTC.